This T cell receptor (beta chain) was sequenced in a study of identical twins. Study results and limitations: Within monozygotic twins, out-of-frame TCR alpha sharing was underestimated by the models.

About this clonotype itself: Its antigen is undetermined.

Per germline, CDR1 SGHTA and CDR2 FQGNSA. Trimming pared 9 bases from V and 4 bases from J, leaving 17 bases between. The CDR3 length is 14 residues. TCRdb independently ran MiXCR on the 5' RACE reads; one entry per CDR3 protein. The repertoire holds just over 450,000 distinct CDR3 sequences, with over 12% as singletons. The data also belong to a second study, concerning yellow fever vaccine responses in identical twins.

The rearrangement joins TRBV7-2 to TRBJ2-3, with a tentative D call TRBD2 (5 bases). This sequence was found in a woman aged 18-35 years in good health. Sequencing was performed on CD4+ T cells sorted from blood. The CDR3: CASHLVGASDTQYF. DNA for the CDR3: TGTGCCAGTCATCTAGTGGGAGCATCAGATACGCAGTATTTT.